The rows below give T cell receptor beta chains drawn from one sample of a study of blood T cell repertoires in COVID-19. This table comes from immunoSEQ multiplex PCR, and its TCRdb copy is limited to in-frame clones, with some not included. Here the sample spans some 170,000 clones, roughly 90% being singletons. The sample consisted of peripheral blood. These receptors all come from a man aged 60 to 69 with active or convalescent COVID-19. CDR3s include the opening cysteine and the closing phenylalanine or tryptophan. Where a row states a size, it is once, few, many or the class of an expanded clone; other rows omit it.

clone size: -; V gene: TRBV5-1; J gene: TRBJ1-1; CDR3 protein: CASSRGGLNTEAFF
clone size: -; V gene: TRBV30; J gene: TRBJ2-7; CDR3 protein: CAWSVRGGTYEQYF
clone size: -; V gene: TRBV5-1; J gene: TRBJ1-3; CDR3 protein: CASFSDSGNTIYF
clone size: -; V gene: TRBV10-1; J gene: TRBJ2-1; CDR3 protein: CASSRGLAGGNEQFF
clone size: -; V gene: TRBV5-8; J gene: TRBJ1-2; CDR3 protein: CASSRRQGAVGYGYTF
clone size: -; V gene: TRBV9; J gene: TRBJ1-1; CDR3 protein: CASSERIDRAFF
clone size: -; V gene: TRBV5-1; J gene: TRBJ2-5; CDR3 protein: CASSVGAREVETQYF
clone size: -; V gene: TRBV12-3/TRBV12-4; J gene: TRBJ2-1; CDR3 protein: CASSSGQPNEQFF
clone size: -; V gene: TRBV18; J gene: TRBJ2-2; CDR3 protein: CASSPMQGGTGELFF
clone size: few; V gene: TRBV5-4; J gene: TRBJ2-1; CDR3 protein: CASSSVDRDNEQFF
clone size: -; V gene: TRBV5-1; J gene: TRBJ2-4; CDR3 protein: CASSLGSQRGPKNIQYF
clone size: -; V gene: TRBV30; J gene: TRBJ1-5; CDR3 protein: CAWSGFGDSNQPQHF
clone size: -; V gene: TRBV5-6; J gene: TRBJ1-5; CDR3 protein: CASSLGTGNQPQHF
clone size: -; V gene: TRBV5-1; J gene: TRBJ1-5; CDR3 protein: CASSLTGTGNQPQHF
clone size: -; V gene: TRBV7-9; J gene: TRBJ2-1; CDR3 protein: CASSLGTSAYNEQFF
clone size: -; V gene: TRBV15; J gene: TRBJ2-1; CDR3 protein: CATSPGLLAGSYNEQFF
clone size: once; V gene: TRBV7-6; J gene: TRBJ1-5; CDR3 protein: CASTSGNQPQHF
clone size: -; V gene: TRBV5-4; J gene: TRBJ2-2; CDR3 protein: CASSFSRSGQNTGELFF
clone size: -; V gene: TRBV6-6; J gene: TRBJ1-2; CDR3 protein: CASSYSLGANYGYTF
clone size: -; V gene: TRBV6-6; J gene: TRBJ2-5; CDR3 protein: CASSHRPSRTGTLETQYF
clone size: -; V gene: TRBV12-5; J gene: TRBJ2-1; CDR3 protein: CASGYELSGANNEQFF
clone size: -; V gene: TRBV9; J gene: TRBJ1-6; CDR3 protein: CASSVGGRRLYNSPLHF
clone size: -; V gene: TRBV5-1; J gene: TRBJ2-3; CDR3 protein: CASSSWTSGGTDTQYF
clone size: -; V gene: TRBV5-1; J gene: TRBJ1-6; CDR3 protein: CASRQGQSSYNSPLHF
clone size: -; V gene: TRBV9; J gene: TRBJ2-7; CDR3 protein: CASSVDSRSYEQYF
clone size: -; V gene: TRBV7-8; J gene: TRBJ2-1; CDR3 protein: CASSSTGLAGNYNEQFF
clone size: -; V gene: TRBV11-2; J gene: TRBJ2-1; CDR3 protein: CASSLTRVHNEQFF
clone size: -; V gene: TRBV5-1; J gene: TRBJ1-2; CDR3 protein: CASSLEDRGFGGYTF
clone size: -; V gene: TRBV27; J gene: TRBJ1-1; CDR3 protein: CASSPTFGRAFF
clone size: -; V gene: TRBV4-1; J gene: TRBJ2-7; CDR3 protein: CASSQDPGREDEQYF